What follows is one T cell receptor beta chain and its context. What it recognizes is unknown. Produced via immunoSEQ multiplex PCR; TCRdb's table is partial and in-frame only. The table shows under 200,000 clones, with roughly 92% occurring only once. CDR1 LGHDT and CDR2 YNNKEL come from the germline V gene (reference sequence). The CDR3 is made up of 18 amino acids. Trimming cost V 2 bases and J 1 base, with 19 bases left between them. This sample is drawn from a study of T cell responses to AZD1222 COVID-19 vaccine. Broader study findings: Vaccination with two AZD1222 doses was followed by a rise in Spike-specific TCR breadth and depth. Nearly half of unique spike-specific TCRs reportedly avoided B.1.351 and B.1.1.7 mutated regions.

Sample: peripheral blood, taken on day 0 of AZD1222 vaccination. This TCR was recovered from an adult in good health. The rearrangement uses TRBV3-1 (or the pseudogene TRBV3-2) and TRBJ2-3; D is possibly TRBD1 or TRBD2 (5 bases each). The CDR3 DNA is TGTGCCAGCAGCCAAAACGGGGCGGGTCCAGAGGGCACAGATACGCAGTATTTT. Its translation is CASSQNGAGPEGTDTQYF.